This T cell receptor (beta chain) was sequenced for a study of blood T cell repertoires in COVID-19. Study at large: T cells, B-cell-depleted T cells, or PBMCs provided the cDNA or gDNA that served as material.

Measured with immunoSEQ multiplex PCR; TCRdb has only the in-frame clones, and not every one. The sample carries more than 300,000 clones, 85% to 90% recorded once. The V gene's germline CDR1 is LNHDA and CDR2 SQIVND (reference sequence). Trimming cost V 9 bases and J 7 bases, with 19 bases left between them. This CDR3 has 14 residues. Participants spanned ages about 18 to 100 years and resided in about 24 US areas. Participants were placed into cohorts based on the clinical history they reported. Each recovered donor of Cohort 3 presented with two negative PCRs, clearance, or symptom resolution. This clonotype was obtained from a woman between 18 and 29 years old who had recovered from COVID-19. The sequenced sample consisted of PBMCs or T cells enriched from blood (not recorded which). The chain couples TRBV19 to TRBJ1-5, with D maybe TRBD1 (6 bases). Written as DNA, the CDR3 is TGTGCCAGCAAGGATTGGGGGCGGGGGCAGCCCCAGCATTTT. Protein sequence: CASKDWGRGQPQHF.